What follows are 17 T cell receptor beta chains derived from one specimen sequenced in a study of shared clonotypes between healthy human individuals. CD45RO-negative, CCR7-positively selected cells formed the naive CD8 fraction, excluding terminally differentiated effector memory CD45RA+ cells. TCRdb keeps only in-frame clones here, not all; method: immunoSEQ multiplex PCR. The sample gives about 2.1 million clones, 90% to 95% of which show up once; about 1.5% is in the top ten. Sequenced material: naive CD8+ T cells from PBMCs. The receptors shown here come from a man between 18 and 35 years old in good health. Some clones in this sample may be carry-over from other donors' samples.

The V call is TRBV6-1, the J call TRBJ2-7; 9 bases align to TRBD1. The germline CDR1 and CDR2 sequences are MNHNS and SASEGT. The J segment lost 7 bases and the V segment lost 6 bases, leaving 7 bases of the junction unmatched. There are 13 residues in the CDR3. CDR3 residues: CASSWTGAGEQYF. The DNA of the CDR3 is TGTGCCAGCAGCTGGACAGGGGCGGGTGAGCAGTACTTC.

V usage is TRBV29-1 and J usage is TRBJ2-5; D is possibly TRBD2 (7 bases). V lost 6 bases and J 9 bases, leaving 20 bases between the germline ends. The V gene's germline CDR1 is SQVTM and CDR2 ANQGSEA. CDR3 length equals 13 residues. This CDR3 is CSVLGGVVHSQYF. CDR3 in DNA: TGCAGCGTCCTAGGGGGGGTGGTTCATTCCCAGTACTTC.

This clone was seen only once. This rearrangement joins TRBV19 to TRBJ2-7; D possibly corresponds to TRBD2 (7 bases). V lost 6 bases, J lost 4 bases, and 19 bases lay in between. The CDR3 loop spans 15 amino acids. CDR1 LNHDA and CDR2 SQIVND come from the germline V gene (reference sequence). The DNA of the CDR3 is TGTGCCAGTAGGGAGGGGGGGCGTTCGGAGTACGAGCAGTACTTC. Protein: CASREGGRSEYEQYF.

In DNA form, the CDR3 reads TGTGCCCCCAGACAGGGACTAGCTACGGGGGCCGGGGAGCTGTTTTTT. As protein: CAPRQGLATGAGELFF. V and J are TRBV5-8 and TRBJ2-2; 9 bases match TRBD2. The J segment lost 6 bases and the V segment lost 10 bases, leaving 16 bases of the junction unmatched. Germline values: CDR1 SGHTS, CDR2 YDEGEE. This CDR3 has 16 amino acids.

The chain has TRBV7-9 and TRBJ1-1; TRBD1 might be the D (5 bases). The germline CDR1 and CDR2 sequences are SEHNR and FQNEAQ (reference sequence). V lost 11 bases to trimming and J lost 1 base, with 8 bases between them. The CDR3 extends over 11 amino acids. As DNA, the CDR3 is TGTGCCCCCGGGGGGAACACTGAAGCTTTCTTT. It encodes CAPGGNTEAFF.

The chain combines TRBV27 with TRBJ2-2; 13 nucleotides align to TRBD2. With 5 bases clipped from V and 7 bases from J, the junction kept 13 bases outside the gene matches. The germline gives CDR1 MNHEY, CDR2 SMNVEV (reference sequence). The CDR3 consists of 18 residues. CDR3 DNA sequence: TGTGCCAGCAGTACCCCCCTTAGGACTAGCGGGAGCATCGGGGAGCTGTTTTTT. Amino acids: CASSTPLRTSGSIGELFF.

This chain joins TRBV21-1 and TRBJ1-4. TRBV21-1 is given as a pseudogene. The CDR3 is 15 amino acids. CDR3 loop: CASNVPGLYGEKLFF. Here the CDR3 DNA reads TGTGCCAGCAATGTGCCCGGGCTATATGGGGAAAAACTGTTTTTT.

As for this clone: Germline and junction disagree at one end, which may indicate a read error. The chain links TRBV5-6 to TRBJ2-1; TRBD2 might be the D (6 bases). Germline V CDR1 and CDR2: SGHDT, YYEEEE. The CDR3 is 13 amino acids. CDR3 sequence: CASRLGGTNEQFF. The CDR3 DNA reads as TGTGCCAGCAGATTGGGGGGAACGAATGAGCAGTTCTTC.

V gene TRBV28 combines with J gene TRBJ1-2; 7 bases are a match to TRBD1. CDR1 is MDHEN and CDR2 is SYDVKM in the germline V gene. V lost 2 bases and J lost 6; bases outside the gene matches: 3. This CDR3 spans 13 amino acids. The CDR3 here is CASSLDRADGYTF. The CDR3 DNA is TGTGCCAGCAGTTTAGACAGGGCGGATGGCTACACCTTC.

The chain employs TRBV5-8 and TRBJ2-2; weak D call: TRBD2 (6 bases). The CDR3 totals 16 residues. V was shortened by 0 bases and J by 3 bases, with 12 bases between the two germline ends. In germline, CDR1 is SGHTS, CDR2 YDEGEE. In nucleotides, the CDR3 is TGTGCCAGCAGCTTGGAGGGCGGGGTGGACACCGGGGAGCTGTTTTTT. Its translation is CASSLEGGVDTGELFF. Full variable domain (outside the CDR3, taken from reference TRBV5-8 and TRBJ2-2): EAGVTQSPTHLIKTRGQQATLRCSPISGHTSVYWYQQALGLGLQFLLWYDEGEERNRGNFPPRFSGRQFPNYSSELNVNALELEDSALYLCASSLEGGVDTGELFFGEGSRLTVL.

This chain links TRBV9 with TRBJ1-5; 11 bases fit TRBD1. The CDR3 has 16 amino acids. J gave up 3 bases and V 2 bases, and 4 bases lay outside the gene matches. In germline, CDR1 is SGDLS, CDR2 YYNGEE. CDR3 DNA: TGTGCCAGCAGCGTTCGGGACAGGGGGGACAATCAGCCCCAGCATTTT. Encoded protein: CASSVRDRGDNQPQHF.

The CDR3 DNA is TGTGCCAGCAGTCTTCTTCAGGGGGTAGGCATTCAGTACTTC. Translated, it gives CASSLLQGVGIQYF. The chain joins TRBV27 to TRBJ2-4, with 7 bases matching TRBD1. V lost 5 bases and J lost 9; bases outside the gene matches: 10. This CDR3 spans 14 amino acids. Germline V gives CDR1 MNHEY, CDR2 SMNVEV (reference sequence).

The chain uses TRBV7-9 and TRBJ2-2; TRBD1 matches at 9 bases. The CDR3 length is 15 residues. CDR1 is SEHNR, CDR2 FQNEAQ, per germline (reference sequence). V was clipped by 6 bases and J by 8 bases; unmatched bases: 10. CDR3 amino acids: CASSKDRGSPGELFF. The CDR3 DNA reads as TGTGCCAGCAGTAAAGACAGGGGGTCCCCTGGGGAGCTGTTTTTT.

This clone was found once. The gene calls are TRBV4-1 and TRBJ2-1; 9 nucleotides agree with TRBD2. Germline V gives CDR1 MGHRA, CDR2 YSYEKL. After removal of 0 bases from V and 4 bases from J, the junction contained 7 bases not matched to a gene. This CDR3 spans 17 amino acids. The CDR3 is CASSQDPPSGAYNEQFF. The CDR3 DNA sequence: TGCGCCAGCAGCCAAGACCCCCCTAGCGGGGCGTACAATGAGCAGTTCTTC.

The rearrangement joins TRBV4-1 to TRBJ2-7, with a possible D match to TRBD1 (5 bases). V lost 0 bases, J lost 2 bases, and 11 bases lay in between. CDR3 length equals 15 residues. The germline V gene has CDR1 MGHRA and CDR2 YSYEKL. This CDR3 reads CASSQDPRETYEQYF. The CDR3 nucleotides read TGCGCCAGCAGCCAAGATCCCAGGGAAACCTACGAGCAGTACTTC.

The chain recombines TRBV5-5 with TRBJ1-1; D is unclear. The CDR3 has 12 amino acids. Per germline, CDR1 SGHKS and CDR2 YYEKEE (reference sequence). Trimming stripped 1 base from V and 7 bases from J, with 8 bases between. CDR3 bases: TGTGCCAGCAGCTTGCTCAGGAGTGAAGCTTTCTTT. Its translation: CASSLLRSEAFF.

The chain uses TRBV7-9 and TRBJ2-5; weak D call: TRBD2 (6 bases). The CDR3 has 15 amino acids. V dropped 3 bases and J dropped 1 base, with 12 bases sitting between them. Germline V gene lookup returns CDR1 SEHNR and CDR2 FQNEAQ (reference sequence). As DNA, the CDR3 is TGTGCCAGCAGCTTCACGGGAGCGGTCCAAGAGACCCAGTACTTC. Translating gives CASSFTGAVQETQYF.